This is a list of T cell receptor beta chains from one sample in a study of T cells in Graves' hyperthyroidism and ophthalmopathy. From the multiplex PCR reads, TCRdb called clonotypes with MiXCR, one entry per CDR3 protein. Of some 250,000 distinct CDR3 sequences in the sample, roughly 15% were seen once. The sequenced sample consisted of blood. These receptor sequences come from a woman between 40 and 55 years old with Graves' hyperthyroidism that later progressed to Graves' ophthalmopathy. Each CDR3 is given with its conserved first and last residue. The D gene is left open where the match is weak. Some rows have no size entry. The others give once, few or many, or a class for an expanded clone.

TRBJ1-5,-,TRBV28,many,CASSLLVQPQHF,TGTGCCAGCAGTTTACTCGTTCAGCCCCAGCATTTT
TRBJ2-2,-,TRBV2,many,CASGGSGVAGELFF,TGTGCCAGCGGGGGGTCAGGGGTCGCCGGGGAGCTGTTTTTT
TRBJ1-1,TRBD1,TRBV19,few,CASSISWRDRGRNTEAFF,TGTGCCAGTAGTATATCTTGGCGGGACAGGGGGCGGAACACTGAAGCTTTCTTT
TRBJ2-7,-,TRBV5-1,many,CASSSGGEQYF,TGCGCCAGCAGCTCCGGGGGCGAGCAGTACTTC
TRBJ2-3,-,TRBV10-3,many,CAIRTGIESTDTQYF,TGTGCCATCAGAACAGGGATAGAGAGCACAGATACGCAGTATTTT
TRBJ2-2,-,TRBV5-1,many,CASSLRAERSGELFF,TGCGCCAGCAGCTTGCGGGCAGAGAGGTCCGGGGAGCTGTTTTTT
TRBJ2-7,TRBD1,TRBV29-1,many,CSVAGTGFYEQYF,TGCAGCGTTGCCGGGACAGGGTTCTACGAGCAGTACTTC
TRBJ2-5,TRBD2,TRBV5-6,many,CASSAGESRRETQYF,TGTGCCAGCAGCGCGGGGGAATCGCGGAGGGAGACCCAGTACTTC
TRBJ1-5,-,TRBV20-1,many,CSARDLRQHSNQPQHF,TGCAGTGCTAGAGATCTGAGACAGCATTCCAATCAGCCCCAGCATTTT
TRBJ2-3,TRBD2,TRBV4-1,once,CASSQVAVGLASPRVRTDTQYF,TGCGCCAGCAGCCAAGTAGCGGTGGGACTAGCCTCCCCACGTGTCCGCACAGATACGCAGTATTTT
TRBJ2-1,-,TRBV27,many,CASSTSSLLIYNEQFF,TGTGCCAGCAGCACATCTAGCCTTCTTATTTACAATGAGCAGTTCTTC
TRBJ2-1,-,TRBV6-1,many,CASSTDRHNEQFF,TGTGCCAGCAGTACCGACAGGCACAATGAGCAGTTCTTC
TRBJ1-1,-,TRBV7-9,many,CASSSPIPGMAEAFF,TGTGCCAGCAGCTCGCCGATTCCGGGGATGGCTGAAGCTTTCTTT
TRBJ1-1,-,TRBV20-1,few,CSARDPGAANTEAFF,TGCAGTGCTAGAGATCCCGGGGCGGCGAACACTGAAGCTTTCTTT
TRBJ1-3,-,TRBV18,many,CASSPNTGSSGNTIYF,TGTGCCAGCTCACCTAATACAGGGAGTTCTGGAAACACCATATATTTT
TRBJ2-7,-,TRBV12-3/TRBV12-4,many,CASSFGSQGTYEQYF,TGTGCCAGCAGTTTCGGTTCCCAGGGCACCTACGAGCAGTACTTC
TRBJ2-1,TRBD1,TRBV12-3/TRBV12-4,-,CASSFPGQSSYNEQFF,TGTGCCAGCAGTTTCCCGGGACAGAGCTCCTACAATGAGCAGTTCTTC
TRBJ2-7,TRBD1,TRBV5-1,many,CASSSPGTGGREQYF,TGCGCCAGCAGCTCCCCCGGGACAGGGGGCCGCGAGCAGTACTTC
TRBJ2-3,-,TRBV4-2,many,CASSQSYGTVTDTQYF,TGTGCCAGCAGCCAATCATACGGGACGGTCACAGATACGCAGTATTTT
TRBJ2-3,TRBD2,TRBV10-3,many,CAISDRLAGVGRRDTQYF,TGTGCCATCAGTGATCGGCTAGCGGGAGTTGGTCGGCGCGATACGCAGTATTTT
TRBJ2-5,TRBD2,TRBV12-3/TRBV12-4,many,CASSTGLAGDSWGETQYF,TGTGCCAGCAGTACGGGACTAGCGGGAGATTCCTGGGGCGAGACCCAGTACTTC
TRBJ2-7,-,TRBV6-1,many,CASRIITAHYEQYF,TGTGCCAGCAGAATCATAACAGCTCACTACGAGCAGTACTTC
TRBJ2-5,-,TRBV10-2,many,CASSVAPMQETQYF,TGCGCCAGCAGTGTTGCCCCTATGCAAGAGACCCAGTACTTC
TRBJ2-3,-,TRBV6-1,many,CASNQGVAVTDTQYF,TGTGCCAGCAATCAGGGCGTTGCGGTCACAGATACGCAGTATTTT
TRBJ2-1,-,TRBV3-1,-,CASGVGGEQFF,TGTGCCAGCGGCGTTGGGGGGGAGCAGTTCTTC
TRBJ2-3,TRBD2,TRBV28,many,CASSFTGLVFDTQYF,TGTGCCAGCAGTTTTACCGGACTAGTTTTTGATACGCAGTATTTT
TRBJ1-1,-,TRBV27,few,CASSFWGREAFF,TGTGCCAGCAGTTTTTGGGGGCGTGAAGCTTTCTTT
TRBJ2-3,-,TRBV7-2,many,CASSLVVGTDTQYF,TGTGCCAGCAGCTTAGTGGTAGGAACAGATACGCAGTATTTT
TRBJ2-3,-,TRBV7-9,many,CASSLAPGVTDTQYF,TGTGCCAGCAGCTTAGCGCCGGGCGTCACAGATACGCAGTATTTT
TRBJ2-3,TRBD2,TRBV29-1,many,CSVAAIGTSGSSTDTQYF,TGCAGCGTCGCCGCGATTGGGACTAGCGGGAGTAGCACAGATACGCAGTATTTT
TRBJ2-2,TRBD2,TRBV3-1,few,CASSQVRLAEGPNTGELFF,TGTGCCAGCAGCCAAGTACGACTAGCGGAAGGGCCAAACACCGGGGAGCTGTTTTTT
TRBJ2-2,-,TRBV27,-,CASSLSRGLGDTGELFF,TGTGCCAGCAGTTTATCGAGGGGCCTCGGGGACACCGGGGAGCTGTTTTTT
TRBJ2-3,-,TRBV10-3,-,CAITTGADTQYF,TGTGCCATCACCACCGGGGCAGATACGCAGTATTTT
TRBJ2-5,-,TRBV5-6,many,CASSLGFAGETQYF,TGTGCCAGCAGCTTGGGGTTCGCAGGGGAGACCCAGTACTTC
TRBJ2-6,-,TRBV6-1,many,CANKLGGANVLTF,TGTGCCAACAAACTCGGTGGGGCCAACGTCCTGACTTTC
TRBJ2-7,-,TRBV29-1,-,CSVEDPESVSYERYF,TGCAGCGTTGAAGACCCAGAGTCAGTCTCCTACGAGCGGTACTTC
TRBJ1-1,-,TRBV7-9,many,CASSSQGGTEAFF,TGTGCCAGCAGCTCTCAGGGAGGGACTGAAGCTTTCTTT
TRBJ1-1,-,TRBV5-4,-,CASSLDLGNTEAFF,TGTGCCAGCAGCTTGGATTTAGGGAACACTGAAGCTTTCTTT
TRBJ2-1,TRBD2,TRBV4-1,-,CASSQWPPLAGGVDEQFF,TGCGCCAGCAGCCAATGGCCCCCCTTGGCGGGAGGAGTCGATGAGCAGTTCTTC
TRBJ2-1,TRBD2,TRBV11-3,many,CASSFRASGYYNEQFF,TGTGCCAGCAGCTTCCGGGCTAGCGGGTATTACAATGAGCAGTTCTTC
TRBJ1-5,TRBD1,TRBV28,many,CASSQRQGRQSNQPQHF,TGTGCCAGCAGTCAGAGACAGGGTAGGCAAAGCAATCAGCCCCAGCATTTT
TRBJ2-1,TRBD2,TRBV28,-,CASSPRLAEYNEQFF,TGTGCCAGCAGTCCTCGGCTAGCGGAGTACAATGAGCAGTTCTTC
TRBJ2-7,-,TRBV2,many,CASTKSVFSSYEQYF,TGTGCCAGCACCAAGAGTGTGTTTAGCTCCTACGAGCAGTACTTC
TRBJ2-2,-,TRBV6-5,-,CASSYEGAATGELFF,TGTGCCAGCAGTTACGAAGGGGCCGCCACCGGGGAGCTGTTTTTT
TRBJ2-2,TRBD1,TRBV7-9,many,CASSSGQDTGELFF,TGTGCCAGCAGCTCCGGACAGGACACCGGGGAGCTGTTTTTT
TRBJ2-3,-,TRBV28,-,CASTQEDTQYF,TGTGCCAGCACCCAAGAAGATACGCAGTATTTT